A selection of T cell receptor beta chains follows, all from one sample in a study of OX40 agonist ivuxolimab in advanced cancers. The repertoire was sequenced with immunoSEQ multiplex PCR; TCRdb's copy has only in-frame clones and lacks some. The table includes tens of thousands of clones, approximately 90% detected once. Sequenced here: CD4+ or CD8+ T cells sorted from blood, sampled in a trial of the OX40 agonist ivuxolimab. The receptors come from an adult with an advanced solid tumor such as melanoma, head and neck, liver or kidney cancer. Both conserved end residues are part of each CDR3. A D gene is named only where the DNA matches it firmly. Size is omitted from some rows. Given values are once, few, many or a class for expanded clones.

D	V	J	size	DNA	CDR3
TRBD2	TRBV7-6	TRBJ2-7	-	TGTGCTAGCAGCTTAGCAGGAGGAGGTAGCGGGCTTAGCTACGAGCAGTACTTC	CASSLAGGGSGLSYEQYF
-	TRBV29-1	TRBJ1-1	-	TGCAGCGTTGAATTGCGGACAATGAACACTGAAGCTTTCTTT	CSVELRTMNTEAFF
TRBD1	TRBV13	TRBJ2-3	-	TGTGCCAGCAGCTCCCGACAGGGAACAGATACGCAGTATTTT	CASSSRQGTDTQYF
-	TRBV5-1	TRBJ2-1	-	TGCGCCAGCAGACTGGGGGCTAGCGGCTCCTACAATGAGCAGTTCTTC	CASRLGASGSYNEQFF
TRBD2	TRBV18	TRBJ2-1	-	TGTGCCAGCTCACCCCTTCAGCATCCGGGACTAGCGTACAATGAGCAGTTCTTC	CASSPLQHPGLAYNEQFF
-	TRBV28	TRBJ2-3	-	TGTGCCAGCAGTTTAGGGGGGGGCGTAAGCACAGATACGCAGTATTTT	CASSLGGGVSTDTQYF
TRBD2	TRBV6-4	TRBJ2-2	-	TGTGCCAGCAGTAGCGGGAGCAGTACCGGGGAGCTGTTTTTT	CASSSGSSTGELFF
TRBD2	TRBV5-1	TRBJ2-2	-	TGCGCCAGCAGCGCGGGACTAGCGGGAGCCGGGGAGCTGTTTTTT	CASSAGLAGAGELFF
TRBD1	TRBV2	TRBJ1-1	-	TGTGCCAGCCCACGACAGGGGGCATCGGACACTGAAGCTTTCTTT	CASPRQGASDTEAFF
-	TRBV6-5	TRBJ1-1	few	TGTGCCAGCAGTTACTCGTTTAAGATGGACACTGAAGCTTTCTTT	CASSYSFKMDTEAFF
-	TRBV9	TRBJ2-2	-	TGTGCCAGCAGCGTAGAAGCACAGGCAAACACCGGGGAGCTGTTTTTT	CASSVEAQANTGELFF
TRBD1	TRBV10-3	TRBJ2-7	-	TGTGCCATCAGTGAGGGGACAGGGAGGAGCATCGAGCAGTACTTC	CAISEGTGRSIEQYF
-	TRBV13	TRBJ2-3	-	TGTGCCAGCAGCCGTGGGACTGGGGGGATGCCAGATACGCAGTATTTT	CASSRGTGGMPDTQYF
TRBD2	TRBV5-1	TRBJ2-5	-	TGCGCCAGCAGCCAAGGGACTAGCCCAGAGACCCAGTACTTC	CASSQGTSPETQYF
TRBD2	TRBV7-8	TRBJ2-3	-	TGTGCCAGCAGCTGGGGGACTAGCCGATCCACAGATACGCAGTATTTT	CASSWGTSRSTDTQYF
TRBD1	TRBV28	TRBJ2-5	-	TGTGCCAGCAGTCGGACAGGGGGCCTAGGGGAGACCCAGTACTTC	CASSRTGGLGETQYF
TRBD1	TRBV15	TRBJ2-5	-	TGTGCCACCAGTAACAGGGGGGTTGAGACCCAGTACTTC	CATSNRGVETQYF
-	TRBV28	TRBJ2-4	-	TGTGCCAGCAGTTTGTCCGGTCTAGCCAAAAACATTCAGTACTTC	CASSLSGLAKNIQYF